The present entry profiles one TCR beta chain with its context. The antigen is unknown. This sample was included in a study of shared clonotypes between healthy human individuals. CD8 cells classed as naive were CD45RO-negative and positively selected for CCR7, excluding terminally differentiated effector memory CD45RA+ cells. Each donor was a Caucasian adult residing in Nashville, Tennessee. The study's findings and limits: Sharing across four donors was highest in naive CD4 (around 5%) and lowest in memory CD8 (0.4%). Although depth was large, rarefaction showed that sequencing of the sorted subsets was incomplete.

A deep-level run was used for the assay. The table came from immunoSEQ multiplex PCR; TCRdb's copy has only in-frame clones and leaves some out. In the table there are around 2,000,000 clones, about 95% of which are singletons. This receptor was taken from a man aged 18 to 30 in good health. Material for sequencing was naive CD8+ T cells sorted from blood.

CDR3 sequence: CASSSTRPDGLELYQPQHF. In DNA form, the CDR3 reads TGTGCCAGCAGCTCAACCAGACCGGACGGCCTAGAGCTCTACCAGCCCCAGCATTTT. V usage is TRBV5-6 and J usage is TRBJ1-5, with D uncertain. The CDR3 is 19 residues long. Germline V gene sequence: CDR1 SGHDT, CDR2 YYEEEE. V was trimmed by 3 bases and J by 7 bases, leaving 29 bases between them.